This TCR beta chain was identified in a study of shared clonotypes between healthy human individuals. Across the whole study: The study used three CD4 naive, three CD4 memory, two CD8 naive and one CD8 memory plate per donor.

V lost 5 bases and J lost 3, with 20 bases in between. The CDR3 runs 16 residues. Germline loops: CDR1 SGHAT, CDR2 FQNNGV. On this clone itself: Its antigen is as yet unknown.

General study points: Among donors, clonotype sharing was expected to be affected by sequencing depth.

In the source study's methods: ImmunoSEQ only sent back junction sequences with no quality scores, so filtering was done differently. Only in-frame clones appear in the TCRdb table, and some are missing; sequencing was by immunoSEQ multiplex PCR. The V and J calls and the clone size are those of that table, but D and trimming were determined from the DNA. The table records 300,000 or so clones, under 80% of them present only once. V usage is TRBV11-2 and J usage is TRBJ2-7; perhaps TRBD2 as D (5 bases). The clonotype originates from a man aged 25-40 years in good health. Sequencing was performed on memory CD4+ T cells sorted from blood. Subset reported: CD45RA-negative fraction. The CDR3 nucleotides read TGTGCCAGCAGCCCCATCCTGGCGGTTGGACTCTACGAGCAGTACTTC. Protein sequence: CASSPILAVGLYEQYF.